The sequence of this T cell receptor beta chain was determined in a study of T cells after yellow fever vaccination. General study results and limits: A large majority of primary-vaccination clones showed up again after the booster (about 97% CD4, 85% to 90% CD8).

For this clonotype: Its target is unknown.

Using its own MiXCR run on the 5' RACE reads, TCRdb lists one record per CDR3 protein. The sample contains 300,000 to 400,000 distinct CDR3 sequences, around 6.4% of which appear only once. The CDR3 length is 14 residues. Germline V lookup: CDR1 LNHNV, CDR2 YYDKDF (reference sequence). The ends lost 9 bases at V and 7 bases at J; junction bases unmatched: 13. The TCR comes from a young man who received the YFV17D yellow fever vaccine. The V gene is TRBV15, the J gene TRBJ2-7, with TRBD2 matching over 9 bases. The sequencing used PBMCs, collected 5 days after the yellow fever booster vaccination. The CDR3 here is CATSQIAGVGEQYF. The CDR3 nucleotides are TGTGCCACGTCCCAGATAGCGGGAGTCGGGGAGCAGTACTTC.